Listed below are T cell receptor beta chains from one sample, sequenced in a study of blood T cell repertoires in COVID-19. Profiling relied on immunoSEQ multiplex PCR, and the TCRdb table lists in-frame clones only, not all of them. The sample carries some 110,000 clones, about two thirds recorded once. Sequenced material: peripheral blood. Every receptor here comes from a human donor with acute or convalescent COVID-19. The donor label of this sample is uncertain. Each CDR3 is given with its conserved first and last residue. D genes are given only for firm matches. Where a row states a size, it is once, few, many or the class of an expanded clone; other rows omit it.

clone size: -; D gene: -; J gene: TRBJ1-4; V gene: TRBV28; CDR3 protein: CASSLWRNEKLFF; CDR3 DNA: TGTGCCAGCAGTTTGTGGAGAAATGAAAAACTGTTTTTT
clone size: -; D gene: -; J gene: TRBJ2-3; V gene: TRBV27; CDR3 protein: CASRPWGGETDTQYF; CDR3 DNA: TGTGCCAGCAGGCCGTGGGGCGGGGAAACAGATACGCAGTATTTT
clone size: -; D gene: TRBD1; J gene: TRBJ1-3; V gene: TRBV18; CDR3 protein: CASSPTSMTGSRSGNTIYF; CDR3 DNA: TGTGCCAGCTCACCAACAAGTATGACAGGGTCCCGCTCTGGAAACACCATATATTTT
clone size: many; D gene: TRBD1; J gene: TRBJ2-1; V gene: TRBV14; CDR3 protein: CASSQRRTGDTNEQFF; CDR3 DNA: TGTGCCAGCAGCCAAAGGCGGACAGGGGACACGAATGAGCAGTTCTTC
clone size: -; D gene: -; J gene: TRBJ1-5; V gene: TRBV3-1/TRBV3-2; CDR3 protein: CASSQVHGTRQPQHF; CDR3 DNA: TGTGCCAGCAGCCAAGTTCACGGTACTAGGCAGCCCCAGCATTTT
clone size: many; D gene: -; J gene: TRBJ1-2; V gene: TRBV21-1; CDR3 protein: CASSKGRTGANYGYTF; CDR3 DNA: TGTGCCAGCAGCAAAGGTCGGACAGGGGCTAACTATGGCTACACCTTC
clone size: -; D gene: TRBD1; J gene: TRBJ2-1; V gene: TRBV2; CDR3 protein: CASRRDRGLNNEQFF; CDR3 DNA: TGTGCCAGCAGAAGGGACAGGGGTCTAAACAATGAGCAGTTCTTC
clone size: -; D gene: TRBD1; J gene: TRBJ1-2; V gene: TRBV29-1; CDR3 protein: CSVPGQGAINYGYTF; CDR3 DNA: TGCAGCGTTCCTGGACAGGGGGCAATTAACTATGGCTACACCTTC
clone size: -; D gene: -; J gene: TRBJ1-2; V gene: TRBV12-3/TRBV12-4; CDR3 protein: CASSFAGYGYTF; CDR3 DNA: TGTGCCAGCAGTTTTGCGGGGTACGGCTACACCTTC
clone size: -; D gene: TRBD1; J gene: TRBJ2-7; V gene: TRBV3-1/TRBV3-2; CDR3 protein: CASSKQTGGQYF; CDR3 DNA: TGTGCCAGCAGCAAACAGACAGGGGGGCAGTACTTC
clone size: -; D gene: TRBD2; J gene: TRBJ2-3; V gene: TRBV13; CDR3 protein: CASSLWASGEKTSTDTQYF; CDR3 DNA: TGTGCCAGCAGCTTATGGGCTAGCGGGGAAAAAACTAGCACAGATACGCAGTATTTT
clone size: many; D gene: -; J gene: TRBJ2-2; V gene: TRBV18; CDR3 protein: CASSQWLANTGELFF; CDR3 DNA: TGTGCCAGCTCACAGTGGCTAGCGAACACCGGGGAGCTGTTTTTT
clone size: -; D gene: TRBD2; J gene: TRBJ2-1; V gene: TRBV4-1; CDR3 protein: CASSPKTSGGAGYNEQFF; CDR3 DNA: TGCGCCAGCAGCCCCAAGACTAGCGGGGGGGCAGGGTACAATGAGCAGTTCTTC
clone size: -; D gene: -; J gene: TRBJ2-2; V gene: TRBV18; CDR3 protein: CASSPEQNTGELFF; CDR3 DNA: TGTGCCAGCTCACCAGAACAAAACACCGGGGAGCTGTTTTTT
clone size: -; D gene: -; J gene: TRBJ2-1; V gene: TRBV21-1; CDR3 protein: CASSIQGGEQFF; CDR3 DNA: TGTGCCAGCAGCATACAGGGCGGTGAGCAGTTCTTC
clone size: -; D gene: TRBD1; J gene: TRBJ2-3; V gene: TRBV7-9; CDR3 protein: CASSVTGAYDTQYF; CDR3 DNA: TGTGCCAGCAGTGTTACAGGGGCGTACGATACGCAGTATTTT
clone size: -; D gene: TRBD1; J gene: TRBJ1-2; V gene: TRBV10-3; CDR3 protein: CAISEGDRGPSVYGYTF; CDR3 DNA: TGTGCCATCAGTGAGGGGGACAGGGGGCCTAGCGTCTATGGCTACACCTTC
clone size: -; D gene: TRBD2; J gene: TRBJ2-5; V gene: TRBV4-1; CDR3 protein: CASSTREGGEETQYF; CDR3 DNA: TGCGCCAGCAGCACCCGGGAGGGGGGGGAAGAGACCCAGTACTTC
clone size: -; D gene: TRBD1; J gene: TRBJ1-1; V gene: TRBV29-1; CDR3 protein: CSVVIRDRSDEAFF; CDR3 DNA: TGCAGCGTCGTTATCCGGGACAGGTCGGATGAAGCTTTCTTT
clone size: -; D gene: -; J gene: TRBJ1-4; V gene: TRBV19; CDR3 protein: CASSLGLNEKLFF; CDR3 DNA: TGTGCCAGTAGTCTGGGACTTAATGAAAAACTGTTTTTT
clone size: -; D gene: -; J gene: TRBJ2-6; V gene: TRBV2; CDR3 protein: CASTGLEGGSGANVLTF; CDR3 DNA: TGTGCCAGCACGGGACTCGAGGGAGGCTCTGGGGCCAACGTCCTGACTTTC
clone size: -; D gene: -; J gene: TRBJ2-1; V gene: TRBV2; CDR3 protein: CASRTRSGSYNEQFF; CDR3 DNA: TGTGCCAGCAGGACCCGGTCAGGCTCCTACAATGAGCAGTTCTTC
clone size: -; D gene: -; J gene: TRBJ2-5; V gene: TRBV6-5; CDR3 protein: CASSPRTDQETQYF; CDR3 DNA: TGTGCCAGCAGCCCCAGGACAGACCAAGAGACCCAGTACTTC
clone size: -; D gene: -; J gene: TRBJ2-6; V gene: TRBV7-9; CDR3 protein: CASSLGVSSGANVLTF; CDR3 DNA: TGTGCCAGCAGCTTGGGAGTCAGCTCTGGGGCCAACGTCCTGACTTTC
clone size: -; D gene: TRBD2; J gene: TRBJ2-5; V gene: TRBV5-1; CDR3 protein: CASSLGTSYSETQYF; CDR3 DNA: TGCGCCAGCAGCTTGGGGACTAGTTATTCGGAGACCCAGTACTTC
clone size: -; D gene: TRBD1; J gene: TRBJ2-2; V gene: TRBV19; CDR3 protein: CASSITGGTGELFF; CDR3 DNA: TGTGCCAGTAGTATAACAGGGGGGACCGGGGAGCTGTTTTTT
clone size: -; D gene: -; J gene: TRBJ2-5; V gene: TRBV7-9; CDR3 protein: CASGNGGEETQYF; CDR3 DNA: TGTGCCAGCGGAAACGGCGGGGAAGAGACCCAGTACTTC
clone size: once; D gene: TRBD1; J gene: TRBJ2-4; V gene: TRBV11-2; CDR3 protein: CASSSSRDRTWLDKNIQYF; CDR3 DNA: TGTGCCAGCAGCTCGTCCCGGGACAGGACATGGCTTGACAAAAACATTCAGTACTTC
clone size: -; D gene: TRBD1; J gene: TRBJ2-3; V gene: TRBV28; CDR3 protein: CASTTPGTGGTDTQYF; CDR3 DNA: TGTGCCAGCACGACCCCCGGGACAGGGGGCACAGATACGCAGTATTTT
clone size: -; D gene: -; J gene: TRBJ1-5; V gene: TRBV12-3/TRBV12-4; CDR3 protein: CASSSGDPQHF; CDR3 DNA: TGTGCCAGCAGTTCGGGAGATCCCCAGCATTTT
clone size: -; D gene: -; J gene: TRBJ1-2; V gene: TRBV5-1; CDR3 protein: CASSLRDNSYGYTF; CDR3 DNA: TGCGCCAGCAGCTTAAGGGACAACTCTTATGGCTACACCTTC
clone size: -; D gene: -; J gene: TRBJ1-5; V gene: TRBV18; CDR3 protein: CASSIDRFQPQHF; CDR3 DNA: TGTGCCAGCTCAATCGACAGGTTTCAGCCCCAGCATTTT
clone size: -; D gene: -; J gene: TRBJ1-5; V gene: TRBV19; CDR3 protein: CASSSGPNQPQHF; CDR3 DNA: TGTGCCAGTAGCTCAGGCCCCAATCAGCCCCAGCATTTT
clone size: many; D gene: -; J gene: TRBJ2-2; V gene: TRBV2; CDR3 protein: CASTSSANTGELFF; CDR3 DNA: TGTGCCAGCACGTCCAGCGCGAACACCGGGGAGCTGTTTTTT
clone size: -; D gene: TRBD2; J gene: TRBJ2-1; V gene: TRBV5-1; CDR3 protein: CASSLTSGGPREQFF; CDR3 DNA: TGCGCCAGCAGCTTGACTAGCGGGGGCCCTAGGGAGCAGTTCTTC
clone size: few; D gene: TRBD1; J gene: TRBJ1-4; V gene: TRBV4-2; CDR3 protein: CASSLRDRGEKLFF; CDR3 DNA: TGTGCCAGCAGCCTCCGGGACAGGGGCGAAAAACTGTTTTTT
clone size: -; D gene: TRBD1; J gene: TRBJ2-1; V gene: TRBV30; CDR3 protein: CAWTEIGRDRGREQFF; CDR3 DNA: TGTGCCTGGACCGAAATAGGAAGGGACAGGGGGCGCGAGCAGTTCTTC
clone size: many; D gene: -; J gene: TRBJ1-2; V gene: TRBV11-2; CDR3 protein: CASSFRAVSKNYGYTF; CDR3 DNA: TGTGCCAGCAGCTTCCGTGCGGTTTCAAAAAACTATGGCTACACCTTC
clone size: -; D gene: -; J gene: TRBJ1-5; V gene: TRBV28; CDR3 protein: CASSSFRGGNQPQHF; CDR3 DNA: TGTGCCAGCAGTTCCTTCAGGGGTGGCAATCAGCCCCAGCATTTT
clone size: -; D gene: -; J gene: TRBJ2-1; V gene: TRBV3-1/TRBV3-2; CDR3 protein: CASSSASGVGEQFF; CDR3 DNA: TGTGCCAGCAGCAGCGCATCCGGGGTGGGAGAGCAGTTCTTC